This T cell receptor (beta chain) originates from a study of breast tumors, draining lymph nodes, adjacent tissues. TCRdb re-called the multiplex PCR reads with MiXCR, one entry per CDR3 protein. In the table there are approximately 250,000 distinct CDR3 sequences, under 40% of which are singletons. Study-wide points: Compared with lymph nodes, tumors were less diverse; compared with nontumor tissue, more. Findings are consistent with lymph node origin and intratumoral expansion of most tumor T cells. Luminal-like breast cancer showed significantly greater tumor-nontumor repertoire similarity than basal-like breast cancer did. Tumor T cell lymph node origin was a supported hypothesis, not proven.

Samples came from axillary lymph nodes draining the breast cancer. CDR1 is MNHNY and CDR2 is SVGAGI in the germline V gene (reference sequence). This CDR3 contains 14 residues. V dropped 5 bases and J dropped 0 bases, with 10 bases sitting between them. With regard to this clonotype: The antigen is not known.

Sequenced material: axillary lymph node tissue. The chain recombines TRBV6-6 with TRBJ1-2; D is unclear. This receptor was taken from a female donor with breast cancer. Some clones in this sample may be carry-over from other donors' samples. CDR3 nucleotide sequence: TGTGCCAGCAGTCACCAAATAGCTAACTATGGCTACACCTTC. It is translated as CASSHQIANYGYTF.